Below, 23 T cell receptor beta chains from the same sample are listed, as sequenced in a study of T-cell reconstitution after alpha-beta-depleted transplantation in children. The authors prepared the TCRbeta library with unique molecular identifiers. TCRdb re-called the PCR reads with MiXCR, one entry per CDR3 protein. This sample has about 7,200 distinct CDR3 sequences; around 5.3% occur once, and the top ten carry roughly 24%. This specimen was PBMCs, mostly from graft donor cells, taken 180 days after TCRalphabeta/CD19-depleted stem cell transplant. The receptors come from a child less than two years old who had a stem cell transplant for acute myeloid leukemia, so the T cells may come from the graft donor.

Many counts were recorded for this clonotype. The gene calls are TRBV6-2 or TRBV6-3 and TRBJ2-1, with D unresolved. V was cut by 5 bases and J by 7 bases, with 15 bases left in between. The CDR3 is 14 amino acids. Germline V gene data show CDR1 as MNHEY and CDR2 as SVGEGT. DNA for the CDR3: TGTGCCAGCAGTCAGAGACGGAGCGTAAATGAGCAGTTCTTC. Its protein product is CASSQRRSVNEQFF.

In its sample, this clonotype ranks as medium-sized (0.01 to 0.1%). V gene TRBV9 combines with J gene TRBJ2-7; D remains unclear. Germline V gene sequence: CDR1 SGDLS, CDR2 YYNGEE. V was pared by 4 bases and J by 2 bases, with 16 bases between. The CDR3 consists of 15 residues. The CDR3 coding sequence is TGTGCCAGCAGCAAAGACCCGCTGGCTGCCTACGAGCAGTACTTC. Its translation is CASSKDPLAAYEQYF.

Many counts were recorded for this clonotype. V is TRBV29-1 and J is TRBJ2-5; 13 bases match TRBD2. Trimming removed 7 bases from V and 10 bases from J; junction bases left unmatched: 9. The CDR3 extends over 13 amino acids. Germline V gene sequence: CDR1 SQVTM, CDR2 ANQGSEA. The CDR3 protein is CSAGPGTSGDQYF. In DNA, the CDR3 is TGCAGCGCCGGTCCGGGGACTAGCGGGGACCAGTACTTC.

This clonotype was counted many times. V usage is TRBV20-1 and J usage is TRBJ2-3, with 11 bases identical to TRBD2. Trimming cost V 1 base and J 0 bases; bases outside gene matches: 9. Germline lookup yields CDR1 DFQATT and CDR2 SNEGSKA (reference sequence). This CDR3 contains 18 residues. The CDR3 reads CSARGSGRGATSTDTQYF. The CDR3 DNA is TGCAGTGCTAGAGGTAGCGGGAGGGGGGCCACTAGCACAGATACGCAGTATTTT.

In its sample, this clonotype was seen many times. This chain uses TRBV7-2 with TRBJ2-7, with D unclear. Germline V lookup: CDR1 SGHTA, CDR2 FQGNSA. Deletions cut 5 bases from V and 4 bases from J, with 24 bases between. The CDR3 covers 17 residues. The DNA of the CDR3 is TGTGCCAGCAGCCCCCGCCTGCCCGAATGGGAACCTTACGAGCAGTACTTC. Its protein is CASSPRLPEWEPYEQYF.

This clonotype rates as medium-sized (0.01 to 0.1%). The chain links TRBV20-1 to TRBJ2-3; 7 nucleotides line up with TRBD2. The CDR3 length is 14 residues. V shed 1 base and J 3 bases; nucleotides not matched to a gene: 4. CDR1 and CDR2 from the germline V gene are DFQATT and SNEGSKA (reference sequence). The CDR3 loop is CSARAGGPTDTQYF. The CDR3 DNA reads TGCAGTGCTAGAGCGGGAGGACCGACAGATACGCAGTATTTT.

This clonotype was detected ten times or more. This rearrangement joins TRBV3-1 to TRBJ2-2, with a weak D call TRBD1 (5 bases). The germline V and J ends were trimmed by 8 bases and 1 base, with 8 bases remaining between them. CDR3 length: 13 residues. CDR1 is LGHDT, CDR2 YNNKEL, per germline (reference sequence). CDR3 residues: CASGAENTGELFF. Written as DNA, the CDR3 is TGTGCCAGCGGGGCCGAGAACACCGGGGAGCTGTTTTTT.

This clonotype appeared many times. The chain carries TRBV5-6 and TRBJ1-2; D is possibly TRBD1 (5 bases). This CDR3 is 14 amino acids long. CDR1 is SGHDT, CDR2 YYEEEE, per germline. Trimming stripped 3 bases from V and 3 bases from J, with 12 bases between. In DNA form, the CDR3 reads TGTGCCAGCAGCTGGGACGATACTCACTATGGCTACACCTTC. It encodes CASSWDDTHYGYTF.

The table lists this clonotype with many counts. The chain joins TRBV19 to TRBJ2-1, with D possibly TRBD1 on 7 matching bases. This CDR3 region has 15 residues. V shed 3 bases and J shed 0 bases, with 9 bases lying between them. The germline V gene has CDR1 LNHDA and CDR2 SQIVND (reference sequence). The CDR3 protein is CASSIQGGSYNEQFF. In DNA form, the CDR3 reads TGTGCCAGTAGTATCCAGGGGGGCTCCTACAATGAGCAGTTCTTC. The full variable domain, in which reference TRBV19 and TRBJ2-1 provide the parts outside the CDR3, is DGGITQSPKYLFRKEGQNVTLSCEQNLNHDAMYWYRQDPGQGLRLIYYSQIVNDFQKGDIAEGYSVSREKKESFPLTVTSAQKNPTAFYLCASSIQGGSYNEQFFGPGTRLTVL.

The sample holds many counts of this clonotype. The chain carries TRBV20-1 and TRBJ2-3, with 11 bases matching TRBD2. Germline-derived CDR1 and CDR2 are DFQATT and SNEGSKA (reference sequence). CDR3 length: 15 amino acids. V lost 4 bases, J lost 2 bases, and 5 bases stayed unmatched. The CDR3 here is CSATRLAGNTDTQYF. In DNA form, the CDR3 reads TGCAGTGCTACCCGACTAGCGGGAAACACAGATACGCAGTATTTT.

In its sample, this clonotype ranks as medium-sized (0.01 to 0.1%). The chain couples TRBV7-8 to TRBJ1-1, with D possibly TRBD1 on 5 matching bases. Trimming took 1 base from V and 10 from J, leaving 19 bases between them. CDR1 and CDR2 (germline): SGHVS, FQNEAQ. The length of the CDR3 is 15 residues. CDR3 amino acids: CASSLEWWLQGGAFF. In DNA, the CDR3 is TGTGCCAGCAGCTTAGAATGGTGGCTTCAGGGTGGAGCTTTCTTT.

This clonotype showed up many times. The chain is built from TRBV2 and TRBJ1-2; the D gene is possibly TRBD1 (6 bases). V lost 7 bases, J lost 4 bases, and 22 bases lay in between. The length of the CDR3 is 16 residues. Germline CDR1 SNHLY, CDR2 FYNNEI. In nucleotides, the CDR3 is TGTGCCAGCATATCCGCCAGGGGCCCGACCCTCTATGGCTACACCTTC. It yields the protein CASISARGPTLYGYTF.

The table lists this clonotype with many counts. The gene calls are TRBV9 and TRBJ1-1; D is uncertain. Germline values: CDR1 SGDLS, CDR2 YYNGEE. This CDR3 region has 14 residues. V lost 0 bases and J 4 bases, leaving 10 bases between the germline ends. The CDR3 nucleotides read TGTGCCAGCAGCGTAGCTATACAGTTCACTGAAGCTTTCTTT. Amino acids: CASSVAIQFTEAFF.

Sample share makes this clonotype medium-sized. The chain uses TRBV11-2 and TRBJ2-1; D is perhaps TRBD2 (6 bases). Germline loops: CDR1 SGHAT, CDR2 FQNNGV. Trimming stripped 0 bases from V and 7 bases from J, with 13 bases between. The CDR3 length is 15 residues. In nucleotides, the CDR3 is TGTGCCAGCAGCTTAGAGCGGGACGATATTAATGAGCAGTTCTTC. Its protein product is CASSLERDDINEQFF. Filled out from reference TRBV11-2 and TRBJ2-1, the complete variable domain reads EAGVAQSPRYKIIEKRQSVAFWCNPISGHATLYWYQQILGQGPKLLIQFQNNGVVDDSQLPKDRFSAERLKGVDSTLKIQPAKLEDSAVYLCASSLERDDINEQFFGPGTRLTVL.

The count of this clonotype is one. The rearrangement uses TRBV20-1 and TRBJ2-3; 13 bases match TRBD2. The CDR3 runs 18 residues. The V gene's germline CDR1 is DFQATT and CDR2 SNEGSKA (reference sequence). The CDR3 region has the DNA TGCAGGGCCCATGTTCCGGGACTAGCGGGATATGGCACAGATACGCAGTATTTT. Protein product: CRAHVPGLAGYGTDTQYF.

There are many counts of this clonotype. The rearrangement links TRBV18 to TRBJ1-1; perhaps TRBD1 as D (6 bases). The CDR3 is made up of 13 amino acids. Trimming removed 5 bases at V and 1 base at J, with 8 bases between. The germline gives CDR1 KGHSH, CDR2 LQKENI. The CDR3 DNA reads TGTGCCAGCTCAACCAGGGGGAACACTGAAGCTTTCTTT. It encodes CASSTRGNTEAFF.

This clonotype was recorded at least ten times. The chain is built from TRBV7-9 and TRBJ2-5, with a tentative D call TRBD2 (6 bases). Trimming removed 5 bases at V and 4 bases at J, with 17 bases between. Germline CDR1 reads SEHNR; CDR2 reads FQNEAQ (reference sequence). This CDR3 has 15 residues. Here the CDR3 DNA reads TGTGCCAGCAGCCCCCGACTAGGGTTGCGAGAGACCCAGTACTTC. Its translation: CASSPRLGLRETQYF. Full variable domain (rest looked up from reference TRBV7-9 and TRBJ2-5): DTGVSQNPRHKITKRGQNVTFRCDPISEHNRLYWYRQTLGQGPEFLTYFQNEAQLEKSRLLSDRFSAERPKGSFSTLEIQRTEQGDSAMYLCASSPRLGLRETQYFGPGTRLLVL.

This clonotype was counted many times. J is TRBJ2-4 and V is TRBV5-4; tentative D call: TRBD1 (6 bases). The CDR3 is made up of 15 amino acids. The germline V gene has CDR1 SGHNT and CDR2 YYREEE (reference sequence). Trimming shortened V by 4 bases and J by 3 bases, and 14 bases separated the two germline ends. In DNA form, the CDR3 reads TGTGCCAGCAGCGCCCTGACAGGAGACAAAAACATTCAGTACTTC. Translating it yields CASSALTGDKNIQYF.

This clonotype was observed many times. The rearrangement joins TRBV2 to TRBJ2-7; D is tentatively TRBD1 or TRBD2 (6 bases each). CDR1 is SNHLY and CDR2 is FYNNEI in the germline V gene. This CDR3 is built from 13 residues. V was pared by 8 bases and J by 3 bases, with 14 bases between. For the CDR3, the DNA is TGTGCCAGCCGCCGGGGGCAGAACTACGAGCAGTACTTC. Translating it yields CASRRGQNYEQYF.

This clonotype was counted ten times or more. J is TRBJ1-1 and V is TRBV27; D uncertain. CDR3 size: 13 residues. V was shortened by 2 bases and J by 5 bases, with 9 bases between the two germline ends. Germline values: CDR1 MNHEY, CDR2 SMNVEV (reference sequence). CDR3 in amino acids: CASSLVGPTEAFF. For the CDR3, the DNA is TGTGCCAGCAGTTTAGTGGGCCCTACTGAAGCTTTCTTT.

This clonotype appeared many times. The V gene is TRBV9, the J gene TRBJ2-7; TRBD2 matches 13 bases. V was pared by 4 bases and J by 2 bases, with 6 bases of the junction left unmatched. Looked up from germline, CDR1 is SGDLS and CDR2 is YYNGEE. The CDR3 is made up of 16 amino acids. The CDR3 spells CASSSSGTSGTYEQYF. The CDR3 DNA follows: TGTGCCAGCAGCTCGTCTGGGACTAGCGGGACCTACGAGCAGTACTTC.

Many counts were recorded for this clonotype. The chain uses TRBV11-2 and TRBJ1-5; D not resolved. Trimming shortened V by 6 bases and J by 5 bases, and 8 bases separated the two germline ends. The CDR3 loop spans 12 amino acids. The V gene's germline CDR1 is SGHAT and CDR2 FQNNGV. CDR3 nucleotide sequence: TGTGCCAGCAGTCAACGGGATCAGCCCCAGCATTTT. It codes for CASSQRDQPQHF.

This clonotype turned up a few times. This rearrangement joins TRBV11-1 to TRBJ2-3, with 7 bases that match TRBD2. Unmatched junction bases numbered 14, after V lost 3 bases and J lost 2 bases. The CDR3 has 18 residues. Per germline, CDR1 SGHAT and CDR2 FQDESV (reference sequence). The CDR3 loop is CASSFPLSGGRFTDTQYF. The CDR3 DNA reads as TGTGCCAGCAGCTTTCCTCTATCGGGGGGACGATTCACAGATACGCAGTATTTT.